This T cell receptor (beta chain) was captured in a study of cytomegalovirus exposure and HLA in healthy donors. Study-wide context: The same platform used for the 666 first-cohort repertoires was also used for the 120 or so validation repertoires, as a later analysis reported. Study-wide points: Most TCR sequences proved rare, with some public TCRs found in many donors. There were a few CMV-associated chains whose specificity for CMV antigens was confirmed in vitro. Researchers counted roughly 150 TCR beta chains as cytomegalovirus-associated.

To note about this clone: Its antigen is not known.

Repertoires were generated with immunoSEQ multiplex PCR, while TCRdb's copy carries only in-frame clones and drops some. The table shows over 60,000 clones, with roughly 95% occurring only once. The germline V gene encodes CDR1 LNHDA and CDR2 SQIVND (reference sequence). The CDR3 extends over 13 amino acids. The V and J ends lost 7 bases and 6 bases, in that order; junction bases with no gene match: 4. This clonotype was obtained from a young man in good health and CMV-seronegative. The chain combines TRBV19 with TRBJ2-1, with 9 nucleotides matching TRBD1. Sequenced input: PBMCs. CDR3 protein: CASIGTGINEQFF. The CDR3 DNA reads TGTGCCAGTATTGGGACAGGGATCAATGAGCAGTTCTTC.